Following are 30 T cell receptor beta chains from one sample sequenced in a study of T cells in Graves' hyperthyroidism and ophthalmopathy. Amplified TCR beta CDR3 regions derived from RNA transcripts. Primed by the HTBI set, a first-round RT-PCR was run on the TCR CDR3. TCRdb passed the multiplex PCR reads through MiXCR, listing each CDR3 protein once. The top ten hold roughly 40% of the sample, which has some 300,000 distinct CDR3 sequences, about 19% seen once. The sequencing sample was made of blood. These receptors all stem from a man aged 50 to 60 with Graves' ophthalmopathy.

This clonotype has at least ten counts. For the CDR3, the DNA is TGCAGTGCTAGGCAACTACAGACCTGGAACACAGATACGCAGTATTTT. Translated, it gives CSARQLQTWNTDTQYF. The chain uses TRBV20-1 and TRBJ2-3, with D unclear. The germline V gene encodes CDR1 DFQATT and CDR2 SNEGSKA (reference sequence). This CDR3 is 16 amino acids long. V was shortened by 3 bases and J by 2 bases, with 18 bases between the two germline ends.

This clonotype appeared a few times. The genes are TRBV10-2 and TRBJ1-5; D may be TRBD1 (6 bases). The CDR3 extends over 15 amino acids. Germline CDR1 and CDR2: WSHSY and SAAADI. The V and J ends lost 6 bases and 2 bases respectively, with 14 bases between them. As DNA, the CDR3 is TGCGCCAGCAGAAGGGGGGTTAACGGCAATCAGCCCCAGCATTTT. Its translation is CASRRGVNGNQPQHF.

This chain links TRBV7-9 with TRBJ2-3; tentative D call: TRBD2 (5 bases). Germline-derived CDR1 and CDR2 are SEHNR and FQNEAQ (reference sequence). The CDR3 extends over 12 amino acids. Trimming removed 6 bases from V and 9 bases from J, with 13 bases in between. The CDR3: CASSEARVTQYF. DNA for the CDR3: TGTGCCAGCAGTGAAGCGAGGGTGACGCAGTATTTT.

This clonotype was observed a single time. The rearrangement joins TRBV5-4 to TRBJ1-3; D is unclear. CDR1 and CDR2 (germline): SGHNT, YYREEE (reference sequence). V was shortened by 1 base and J by 1 base, with 12 bases between the two germline ends. The CDR3 covers 16 residues. CDR3 bases: TGTGCCAGCAGCTTGACGGGCAGAGGGTCTGGAAACACCATATATTTT. It codes for CASSLTGRGSGNTIYF.

This clonotype was counted many times. This chain connects TRBV10-3 to TRBJ1-1; weak D call: TRBD1 (5 bases). CDR3 length equals 14 residues. Trimming removed 6 bases from V and 1 base from J, with 12 bases in between. Germline CDR1 ENHRY, CDR2 SYGVKD. CDR3 sequence: CAISPGTSNTEAFF. DNA of the CDR3: TGTGCCATCAGCCCAGGGACCTCGAACACTGAAGCTTTCTTT.

Notes on this clonotype: A much larger clone lies a single base off, so this may be a read error. V gene TRBV6-2 or TRBV6-3 combines with J gene TRBJ2-7, with D possibly TRBD2 on 6 matching bases. The V and J ends lost 7 bases and 3 bases respectively, with 13 bases between them. CDR3 length: 13 residues. Per the germline V gene, CDR1 is MNHEY and CDR2 is SVGEGT. CDR3: CASTQSGGYEQYF. DNA of the CDR3: TGTGCCAGCACCCAATCCGGGGGCTACGAGCAGTACTTC.

The chain uses TRBV25-1 and TRBJ2-4, with D possibly matching TRBD2 (5 bases). The CDR3 contains 15 residues. Trimming cost V 6 bases and J 3 bases, with 15 bases left between them. Per germline, CDR1 MGHDK and CDR2 SYGVNS. The CDR3: CASSAPRGDKNIQYF. CDR3 DNA sequence: TGTGCCAGCAGCGCCCCCCGGGGTGACAAAAACATTCAGTACTTC.

This clonotype has a count of ten or more. J is TRBJ1-1 and V is TRBV7-8; D perhaps matches TRBD1 (6 bases). V shed 2 bases and J shed 1 base, with 11 bases lying between them. Germline loops: CDR1 SGHVS, CDR2 FQNEAQ. The CDR3 loop spans 15 amino acids. The CDR3 reads CASSLQGQPNTEAFF. For the CDR3, the DNA is TGTGCCAGCAGCTTACAAGGACAGCCGAACACTGAAGCTTTCTTT.

The chain has TRBV27 and TRBJ2-1; 11 bases align to TRBD1. Per germline, CDR1 MNHEY and CDR2 SMNVEV (reference sequence). The CDR3 runs to 13 residues. J was trimmed by 8 bases and V by 6 bases; bases with no gene match: 3. The CDR3 nucleotides are TGTGCCAGCAGAAGGGACAGGGGGTATGAGCAGTTCTTC. Amino acid sequence: CASRRDRGYEQFF.

This clonotype was recorded many times. This chain connects TRBV28 to TRBJ2-7, with D uncertain. This CDR3 has 12 residues. In germline, CDR1 is MDHEN, CDR2 SYDVKM. V was shortened by 8 bases and J by 7 bases, with 15 bases between the two germline ends. CDR3 loop: CASGPSVGEQYF. CDR3 bases: TGTGCCAGCGGGCCGTCGGTGGGGGAGCAGTACTTC.

This chain links TRBV10-3 with TRBJ2-1, with TRBD2 as a possible D gene (6 bases). CDR1 ENHRY and CDR2 SYGVKD come from the germline V gene. The CDR3 extends over 15 amino acids. Trimming shortened V by 5 bases and J by 7 bases, and 18 bases separated the two germline ends. The CDR3 protein is CAISIISGTGNEQFF. The CDR3, as DNA: TGTGCCATCAGTATCATTAGCGGCACTGGGAATGAGCAGTTCTTC.

This clonotype showed up many times. The V and J genes are TRBV11-2 and TRBJ2-7, with D possibly being TRBD2 (6 bases). Per the germline V gene, CDR1 is SGHAT and CDR2 is FQNNGV. There are 14 residues in the CDR3. V was pared by 5 bases and J by 7 bases, with 18 bases between. The CDR3 DNA is TGTGCCAGCAGCGCGCCGGGGAGGACGGCAGAGCAGTACTTC. This translates into CASSAPGRTAEQYF.

The chain combines TRBV24-1 with TRBJ2-5; TRBD2 aligns across 12 bases. Looked up from germline, CDR1 is KGHDR and CDR2 is SFDVKD. Trimming at V came to 3 bases and at J to 5 bases, leaving 6 bases not matched to a gene. The CDR3 covers 16 residues. The CDR3 nucleotides are TGTGCCACCAGTGATCTACTAGCGGGAGGAGCGGAGACCCAGTACTTC. The encoded protein is CATSDLLAGGAETQYF.

This clonotype was counted ten times or more. The V and J genes are TRBV12-3 or TRBV12-4 and TRBJ2-7; D is uncertain. The CDR3 contains 12 residues. V lost 2 bases to trimming and J lost 3 bases, with 5 bases between them. In DNA, the CDR3 is TGTGCCAGCAGTTTAACCGTCTACGAGCAGTACTTC. It translates to CASSLTVYEQYF.

This clonotype was counted at least ten times. The chain employs TRBV7-9 and TRBJ2-5; maybe TRBD2 (5 bases). The germline V and J ends were trimmed by 0 bases and 1 base, with 9 bases remaining between them. Germline V lookup: CDR1 SEHNR, CDR2 FQNEAQ (reference sequence). This CDR3 is 15 amino acids long. In DNA form, the CDR3 reads TGTGCCAGCAGCTTAGCGACCAGCGGCCAAGAGACCCAGTACTTC. Translating gives CASSLATSGQETQYF. The full variable domain, in which reference TRBV7-9 and TRBJ2-5 provide the parts outside the CDR3, is DTGVSQNPRHKITKRGQNVTFRCDPISEHNRLYWYRQTLGQGPEFLTYFQNEAQLEKSRLLSDRFSAERPKGSFSTLEIQRTEQGDSAMYLCASSLATSGQETQYFGPGTRLLVL.

This clonotype turned up a few times. The gene calls are TRBV5-1 and TRBJ2-1; TRBD2 is a possible D gene (6 bases). V was clipped by 5 bases and J by 4 bases, with 16 bases between them. From germline, CDR1 is SGHRS and CDR2 YFSETQ. The CDR3 contains 15 residues. In DNA form, the CDR3 reads TGCGCCAGCAGAACGGGACTCCCCCCTTACAATGAGCAGTTCTTC. This translates into CASRTGLPPYNEQFF.

This clonotype showed up just a few times. The chain has TRBV2 and TRBJ1-1; no clear D. CDR3 length: 13 amino acids. CDR1 is SNHLY, CDR2 FYNNEI, per germline. The V end was cut by 6 bases, the J end by 4 bases, with 12 bases between. CDR3 nucleotide sequence: TGTGCCAGCAGATATGACCGGACCACTGAAGCTTTCTTT. Translated: CASRYDRTTEAFF.

In nucleotides, the CDR3 is TGCAGCGCTGCTTCTTGGGGGAGGGACAATGAGCAGTTCTTC. Translating gives CSAASWGRDNEQFF. This chain connects TRBV20-1 to TRBJ2-1; 7 nucleotides agree with TRBD2. The CDR3 is 14 residues long. CDR1 and CDR2 (germline): DFQATT, SNEGSKA (reference sequence).

The V and J genes are TRBV10-3 and TRBJ2-1; 9 bases fit TRBD1. Trimming removed 0 bases from V and 6 bases from J; junction bases left unmatched: 3. CDR3 length: 15 amino acids. The germline CDR1 and CDR2 sequences are ENHRY and SYGVKD. CDR3 coding DNA: TGTGCCATCAGTGAGTCATCGGACAGGGGCAATGAGCAGTTCTTC. Amino acids: CAISESSDRGNEQFF.

The CDR3 reads CASSEPRWTQHF. The CDR3 DNA sequence: TGTGCCAGCAGTGAACCGAGGTGGACCCAGCATTTT. The chain combines TRBV6-1 with TRBJ1-5; no definite D call. The CDR3 sequence is 12 residues long. The germline V and J ends were trimmed by 2 bases and 11 bases, with 10 bases remaining between them. Germline V gene sequence: CDR1 MNHNS, CDR2 SASEGT.

This clonotype has ten or more counts. The rearrangement links TRBV27 to TRBJ2-6; perhaps TRBD2 as D (7 bases). Germline V gene lookup returns CDR1 MNHEY and CDR2 SMNVEV (reference sequence). V lost 1 base to trimming and J lost 4 bases, with 20 bases between them. The CDR3 has 19 amino acids. CDR3 nucleotide sequence: TGTGCCAGCAGTTTATATCGTGGAGGGGGGGGGATGGGGGCCAACGTCCTGACTTTC. This sequence encodes CASSLYRGGGGMGANVLTF.

This clonotype was detected only a few times. DNA for the CDR3: TGTGCCAGTAGTATCCGGTCCTCATTTGGGGGCAATGAAAAACTGTTTTTT. It specifies CASSIRSSFGGNEKLFF. The V gene is TRBV19, the J gene TRBJ1-4, with a tentative D call TRBD1 (6 bases). Looked up from germline, CDR1 is LNHDA and CDR2 is SQIVND (reference sequence). Trimming removed 3 bases from V and 5 bases from J, with 19 bases in between. This CDR3 comprises 17 residues.

There are a few counts of this clonotype. The gene calls are TRBV20-1 and TRBJ2-1; 7 bases are shared with TRBD1. Germline lookup yields CDR1 DFQATT and CDR2 SNEGSKA (reference sequence). The CDR3 consists of 15 residues. J lost 3 bases, V lost 0 bases, and 5 bases had no gene match. CDR3 sequence reads: CSARDRTGRYNEQFF. The CDR3 DNA reads as TGCAGTGCTAGAGATCGGACAGGCCGCTACAATGAGCAGTTCTTC.

The CDR3 reads CASSYSENTEAFF. In nucleotides, the CDR3 is TGTGCCAGCAGTTACTCGGAGAACACTGAAGCTTTCTTT. The chain is built from TRBV6-6 and TRBJ1-1; no clear D gene. Between the trimmed V and J ends, which lost 0 bases and 1 base, there was a span of 3 bases. The CDR3 has 13 amino acids. Germline V gene data show CDR1 as MNHNY and CDR2 as SVGAGI (reference sequence).

This clonotype was seen repeatedly, ten times or more. The V call is TRBV7-9, the J call TRBJ2-1; weak D call: TRBD2 (6 bases). With 11 bases removed from V and 7 bases from J, the gap between germline ends came to 21 bases. Germline V gives CDR1 SEHNR, CDR2 FQNEAQ (reference sequence). This CDR3 comprises 14 residues. The CDR3 sequence is CAGIASGELNEQFF. DNA of the CDR3: TGTGCCGGTATAGCGTCGGGAGAGCTGAATGAGCAGTTCTTC. Complete variable domain (other parts from reference TRBV7-9 and TRBJ2-1): DTGVSQNPRHKITKRGQNVTFRCDPISEHNRLYWYRQTLGQGPEFLTYFQNEAQLEKSRLLSDRFSAERPKGSFSTLEIQRTEQGDSAMYLCAGIASGELNEQFFGPGTRLTVL.

This clonotype was counted many times. J is TRBJ1-1 and V is TRBV20-1, with unresolved D. V gave up 3 bases and J gave up 3 bases, with 5 bases separating them. The CDR3 runs to 11 residues. Germline V gene sequence: CDR1 DFQATT, CDR2 SNEGSKA (reference sequence). Here the CDR3 DNA reads TGCAGTGCTAGGTCCTACACTGAAGCTTTCTTT. It codes for CSARSYTEAFF.

This clonotype turned up a few times. The J gene is TRBJ1-2, the V gene TRBV6-6; 8 nucleotides line up with TRBD1. The CDR3 consists of 16 residues. The germline CDR1 and CDR2 sequences are MNHNY and SVGAGI (reference sequence). Germline trimming cut 0 bases from V and 4 bases from J; bases unmatched to any gene: 7. In DNA, the CDR3 is TGTGCCAGCAGTTACTCAGCAGGGGGCGGGATCTATGGCTACACCTTC. Amino acid sequence: CASSYSAGGGIYGYTF.

In its sample, this clonotype was seen once. The chain employs TRBV28 and TRBJ1-3; D is uncertain. V was trimmed by 3 bases and J by 3 bases, leaving 9 bases between them. Germline CDR1 MDHEN, CDR2 SYDVKM. This CDR3 is built from 14 residues. The chain's CDR3 is CASSFTGRGNTIYF. The CDR3 DNA reads TGTGCCAGCAGTTTCACGGGTCGTGGAAACACCATATATTTT.

The sample holds a few counts of this clonotype. The rearrangement uses TRBV5-1 and TRBJ2-5, with D tentatively TRBD1 (5 bases). The CDR3 is made up of 16 amino acids. Trimming left V 1 base short and J 5 bases short, with 18 bases between. Germline-derived CDR1 and CDR2 are SGHRS and YFSETQ. The CDR3 region is CASSLSPGLFEETQYF. The CDR3 DNA is TGCGCCAGCAGCTTGTCTCCAGGGTTGTTCGAGGAGACCCAGTACTTC.

Notes on this clonotype: This may arise from a read error, as a much more abundant clone is one base away. Since no conserved phenylalanine or tryptophan closes the CDR3, a read error is the likely cause. The V gene is TRBV20-1, the J gene TRBJ2-1; TRBD1 is a possible D gene (5 bases). Per the germline V gene, CDR1 is DFQATT and CDR2 is SNEGSKA (reference sequence). This CDR3 has 13 residues. Trimming removed 0 bases at V and 5 bases at J, with 8 bases between. This CDR3 reads CSARDREHNEQFS. The CDR3 DNA reads TGCAGTGCTAGAGACAGGGAACACAATGAGCAGTTCTCC.